This record covers a single T cell receptor (beta chain). Germline CDR1 and CDR2: SEHNR and FQNEAQ (reference sequence). The CDR3 covers 14 residues. The germline V and J ends were trimmed by 4 bases and 5 bases, with 13 bases remaining between them. The assay used deep level. Source study methods: Without quality scores, immunoSEQ junctional reads could not be filtered like full-length reads. This table comes from immunoSEQ multiplex PCR, and its TCRdb copy is limited to in-frame clones, with some not included. V and J calls plus clone size are reproduced from that table; the DNA served to infer D and trimming. This table holds some 1.4 million clones, roughly 96% found once. This record belongs to a study of shared clonotypes between healthy human individuals.

The sequencing input was naive CD4+ T cells sorted from blood. The subset: CD45RA+ positively selected. The gene calls are TRBV7-9 and TRBJ2-3, with a weak D call TRBD2 (5 bases). The clonotype originates from a man aged 25-45 years in good health. CDR3 in amino acids: CASSSSGLKDTQYF. DNA for the CDR3: TGTGCCAGCAGCTCAAGTGGACTGAAAGATACGCAGTATTTT.